This TCR beta chain was obtained from a study of post-analysis software for immune sequencing data. Study at large: The disease courses covered relapsing-remitting, secondary progressive and progressive-relapsing multiple sclerosis. Study outcomes and limitations: Versus controls, multiple sclerosis patients showed significantly lower diversity (normalized Chao1). F measure showed strong co-clustering of same-batch samples. With TRBV5-6, TRBV5-1 and TRBV20-1 included, about five TRBV segments were more frequent in patients than in controls.

The CDR3 length is 14 residues. Trimming stripped 5 bases from V and 3 bases from J, with 14 bases between. Germline lookup yields CDR1 SGHNT and CDR2 YENEEA. TCR beta libraries were prepared from cDNA with unique molecular identifiers. TCRdb re-called the PCR reads through MiXCR, storing one row per CDR3 protein. This sample has about 460,000 distinct CDR3 sequences, with approximately 46% found just once. A few counts support this clonotype. Its antigen is unknown. Material for sequencing was blood. This receptor was taken from a girl aged 10 to 17 with multiple sclerosis. The V gene is TRBV11-3, the J gene TRBJ2-7, with no clear D. The CDR3 sequence is CASSHGADLYEQYF. The CDR3 nucleotides are TGTGCCAGCAGCCACGGCGCAGATCTCTACGAGCAGTACTTC. Complete variable domain (other parts from reference TRBV11-3 and TRBJ2-7): EAGVVQSPRYKIIEKKQPVAFWCNPISGHNTLYWYLQNLGQGPELLIRYENEEAVDDSQLPKDRFSAERLKGVDSTLKIQPAELGDSAVYLCASSHGADLYEQYFGPGTRLTVT.